The subject of this entry is one TCR beta chain. Its antigen is as yet unknown. These data come from a study of blood T cells in healthy people across ages. Study-wide results and caveats: Comparison with aged donors showed that long-lived donors had more naive CD4+ cells and higher diversity.

The CDR3 sequence is 16 residues long. Germline-derived CDR1 and CDR2 are SNHLY and FYNNEI. Using a J-beta primer mix together with a sample-barcoded 5' primer, a second PCR was run for roughly 6 to 12 cycles. TCRdb used MiXCR to reprocess the 5' RACE reads, holding one entry per CDR3 protein. The sample includes 550,000 to 800,000 distinct CDR3 sequences, 21% of them seen just once. Source material: blood. The chain recombines TRBV2 with TRBJ2-5; the D gene is possibly TRBD2 (6 bases). The J call may be wrong; the DNA end is better matched by TRBJ2-1. This TCR was sampled from a man in his 70s in good health. The CDR3 sequence: CASVFPSGTDYNEQFF. CDR3 nucleotide sequence: TGTGCCAGCGTGTTCCCCTCCGGGACTGACTACAATGAGCAGTTCTTC.